This record covers a single T cell receptor beta chain. Described time point: pretreatment peripheral blood. The data belong to a study of PD-L1 blockade in urothelial cancer. Study context: In 2014 therapy began: atezolizumab 1,200 mg intravenously every 3 weeks. Males with bladder-origin urothelial cancer constituted most of the 29 patients.

The templates were synthetic TCR analogs, and they were spiked into each PCR. Repertoires were generated with immunoSEQ multiplex PCR, while TCRdb's copy carries only in-frame clones and drops some. This sample has roughly 120,000 clones, with roughly 83% found just once. The V segment lost 4 bases and the J segment 4 bases; nucleotides outside the gene matches: 5. Germline V gene data show CDR1 as SGHDT and CDR2 as YYEEEE. The length of the CDR3 is 14 residues. The sequence was collected from a man in his fifties or sixties with urothelial cancer. This chain joins TRBV5-6 and TRBJ1-5, with 7 nucleotides matching TRBD1. The input for sequencing was PBMCs, taken around atezolizumab (anti-PD-L1) treatment. CDR3 sequence: CASSPTGTNQPQHF. CDR3 nucleotides: TGTGCCAGCAGCCCGACAGGGACTAATCAGCCCCAGCATTTT. Full variable domain (outside the CDR3, taken from reference TRBV5-6 and TRBJ1-5): DAGVTQSPTHLIKTRGQQVTLRCSPKSGHDTVSWYQQALGQGPQFIFQYYEEEERQRGNFPDRFSGHQFPNYSSELNVNALLLGDSALYLCASSPTGTNQPQHFGDGTRLSIL.